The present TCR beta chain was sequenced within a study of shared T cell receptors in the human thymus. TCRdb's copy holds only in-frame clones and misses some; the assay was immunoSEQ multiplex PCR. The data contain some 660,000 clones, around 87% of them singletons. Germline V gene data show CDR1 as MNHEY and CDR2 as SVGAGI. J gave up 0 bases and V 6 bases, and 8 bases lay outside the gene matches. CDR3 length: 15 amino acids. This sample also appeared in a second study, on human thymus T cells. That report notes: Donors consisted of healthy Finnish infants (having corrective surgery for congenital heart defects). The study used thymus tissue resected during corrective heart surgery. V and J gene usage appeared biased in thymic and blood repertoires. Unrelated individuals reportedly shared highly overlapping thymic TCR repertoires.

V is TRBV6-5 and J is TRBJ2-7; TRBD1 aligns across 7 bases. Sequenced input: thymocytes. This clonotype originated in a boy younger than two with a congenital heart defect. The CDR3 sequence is CASSLTGFSSYEQYF. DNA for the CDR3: TGTGCCAGCAGCTTGACAGGGTTTAGCTCCTACGAGCAGTACTTC.